The sequence of this TCR beta chain was determined in a study of blood T cell repertoires in COVID-19. As for the study in general: From T cells, B-cell-depleted T cells, or PBMCs came the material, which was cDNA or gDNA.

In the original workflow: Amplification of reference gene primers provided the estimated nucleated cell counts. Sequencing was performed with immunoSEQ multiplex PCR; in TCRdb, only in-frame clones are kept and a portion is missing. Clonal size and the V and J genes are those of that table, whereas D and trimming came from the DNA. Among about 210,000 clones listed, 75% to 90% were seen once. Living in under 30 US areas, the participants were between roughly 18 and 95 years of age. Participant-reported clinical history was the basis for cohort assignment. There are 13 residues in the CDR3. The V and J ends lost 6 bases and 0 bases, in that order; junction bases with no gene match: 3. The germline CDR1 and CDR2 sequences are SQVTM and ANQGSEA. At least ten counts were recorded for this clone.

The sequenced material came from PBMCs or T cells enriched from blood (not recorded which). This sequence joins TRBV29-1 and TRBJ2-5; 8 nucleotides match TRBD1. This clonotype was sampled from a man aged 35-49 years who had recovered from COVID-19. In DNA form, the CDR3 reads TGCAGCGTGCTGACAGGGGACCAAGAGACCCAGTACTTC. It codes for CSVLTGDQETQYF.